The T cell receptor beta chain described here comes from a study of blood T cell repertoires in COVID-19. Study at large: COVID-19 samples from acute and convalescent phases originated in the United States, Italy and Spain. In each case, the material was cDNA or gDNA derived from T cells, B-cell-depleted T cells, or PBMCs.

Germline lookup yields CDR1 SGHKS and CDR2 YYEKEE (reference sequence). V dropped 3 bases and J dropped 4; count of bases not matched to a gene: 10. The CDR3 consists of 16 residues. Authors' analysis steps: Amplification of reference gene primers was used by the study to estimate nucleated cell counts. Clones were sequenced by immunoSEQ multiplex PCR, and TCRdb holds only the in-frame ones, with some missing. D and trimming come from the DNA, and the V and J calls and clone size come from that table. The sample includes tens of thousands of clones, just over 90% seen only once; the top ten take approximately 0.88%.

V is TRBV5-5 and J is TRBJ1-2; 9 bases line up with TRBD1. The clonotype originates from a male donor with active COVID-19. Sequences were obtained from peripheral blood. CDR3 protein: CASSSSPGQGSYGYTF. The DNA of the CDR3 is TGTGCCAGCAGCTCCTCACCGGGACAGGGCTCCTATGGCTACACCTTC.